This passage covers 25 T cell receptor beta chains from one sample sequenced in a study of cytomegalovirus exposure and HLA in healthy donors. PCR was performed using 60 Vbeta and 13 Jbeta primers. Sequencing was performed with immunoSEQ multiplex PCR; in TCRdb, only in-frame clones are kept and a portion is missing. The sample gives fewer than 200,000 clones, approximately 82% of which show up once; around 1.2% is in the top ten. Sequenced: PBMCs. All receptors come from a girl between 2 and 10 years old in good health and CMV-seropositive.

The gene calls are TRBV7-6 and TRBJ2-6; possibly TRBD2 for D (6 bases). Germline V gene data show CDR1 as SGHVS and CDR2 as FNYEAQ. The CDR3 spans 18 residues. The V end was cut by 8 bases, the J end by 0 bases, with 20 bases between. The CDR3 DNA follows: TGTGCCAGCCGAGGGGTCGGGGGAGAGGCCTCTGGGGCCAACGTCCTGACTTTC. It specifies CASRGVGGEASGANVLTF. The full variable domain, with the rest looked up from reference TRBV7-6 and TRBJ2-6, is GAGVSQSPRYKVTKRGQDVALRCDPISGHVSLYWYRQALGQGPEFLTYFNYEAQQDKSGLPNDRFSAERPEGSISTLTIQRTEQRDSAMYRCASRGVGGEASGANVLTFGAGSRLTVL.

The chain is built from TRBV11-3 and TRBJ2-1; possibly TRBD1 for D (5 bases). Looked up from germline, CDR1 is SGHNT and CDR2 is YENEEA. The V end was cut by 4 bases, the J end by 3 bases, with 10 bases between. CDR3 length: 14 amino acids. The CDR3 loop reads CASSSPDSYNEQFF. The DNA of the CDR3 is TGTGCCAGCAGCTCTCCTGACAGCTACAATGAGCAGTTCTTC.

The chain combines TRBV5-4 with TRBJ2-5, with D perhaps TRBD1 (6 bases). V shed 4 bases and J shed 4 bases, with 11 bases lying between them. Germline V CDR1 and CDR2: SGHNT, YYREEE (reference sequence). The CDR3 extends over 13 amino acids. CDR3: CASSVGHLETQYF. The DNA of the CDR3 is TGTGCCAGCAGCGTGGGACATTTAGAGACCCAGTACTTC.

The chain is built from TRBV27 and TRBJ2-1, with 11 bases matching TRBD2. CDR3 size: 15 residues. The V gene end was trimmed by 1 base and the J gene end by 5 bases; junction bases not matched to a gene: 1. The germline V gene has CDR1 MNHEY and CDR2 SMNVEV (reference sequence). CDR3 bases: TGTGCCAGCAGTTTATTACTAGCGGGGGACAATGAGCAGTTCTTC. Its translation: CASSLLLAGDNEQFF.

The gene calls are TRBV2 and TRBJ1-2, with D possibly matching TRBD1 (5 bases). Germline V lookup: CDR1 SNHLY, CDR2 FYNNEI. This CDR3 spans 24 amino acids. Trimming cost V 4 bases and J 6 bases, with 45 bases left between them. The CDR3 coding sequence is TGTGCCAGCAGTGCCGTCTTCCCCTGGGAACGGAAGTCACGACAGAAGTGGGTAGAGGATGGCTACACCTTC. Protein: CASSAVFPWERKSRQKWVEDGYTF. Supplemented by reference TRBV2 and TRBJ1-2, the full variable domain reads EPEVTQTPSHQVTQMGQEVILRCVPISNHLYFYWYRQILGQKVEFLVSFYNNEISEKSEIFDDQFSVERPDGSNFTLKIRSTKLEDSAMYFCASSAVFPWERKSRQKWVEDGYTFGSGTRLTVV.

CDR3 sequence reads: CATISSGSTHEQYF. The CDR3, as DNA: TGTGCCACCATATCGAGCGGGTCCACTCACGAGCAGTACTTC. The V gene is TRBV28, the J gene TRBJ2-7; D may be TRBD2 (6 bases). This CDR3 region has 14 residues. Germline V gene lookup returns CDR1 MDHEN and CDR2 SYDVKM. V lost 10 bases, J lost 5 bases, and 21 bases lay in between.

The CDR3: CASSLPQGLDTGELFF. CDR3 in DNA: TGTGCCAGCAGTCTACCACAGGGATTGGACACCGGGGAGCTGTTTTTT. The J gene is TRBJ2-2, the V gene TRBV2; possibly TRBD1 for D (6 bases). The CDR3 runs to 16 residues. V was pared by 5 bases and J by 3 bases, with 16 bases between. CDR1 is SNHLY and CDR2 is FYNNEI in the germline V gene.

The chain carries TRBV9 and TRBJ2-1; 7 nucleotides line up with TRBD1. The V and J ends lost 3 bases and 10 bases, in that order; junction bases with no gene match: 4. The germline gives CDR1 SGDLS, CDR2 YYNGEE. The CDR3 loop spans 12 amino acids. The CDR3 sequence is CASSEGAPEQFF. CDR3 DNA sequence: TGTGCCAGCAGCGAGGGGGCCCCAGAGCAGTTCTTC.

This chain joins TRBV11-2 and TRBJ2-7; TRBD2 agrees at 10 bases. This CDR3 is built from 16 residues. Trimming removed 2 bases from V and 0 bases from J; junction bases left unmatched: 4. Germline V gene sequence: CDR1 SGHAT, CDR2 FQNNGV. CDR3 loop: CASSLSLAGDSYEQYF. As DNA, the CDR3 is TGTGCCAGCAGCTTAAGTCTAGCGGGGGACTCCTACGAGCAGTACTTC.

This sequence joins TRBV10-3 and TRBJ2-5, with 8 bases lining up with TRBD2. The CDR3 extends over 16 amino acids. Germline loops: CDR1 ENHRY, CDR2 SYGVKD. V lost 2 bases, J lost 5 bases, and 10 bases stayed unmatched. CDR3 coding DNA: TGTGCCATCAGTGAGATCCTAGCGGGTTCAGGGGAGACCCAGTACTTC. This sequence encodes CAISEILAGSGETQYF.

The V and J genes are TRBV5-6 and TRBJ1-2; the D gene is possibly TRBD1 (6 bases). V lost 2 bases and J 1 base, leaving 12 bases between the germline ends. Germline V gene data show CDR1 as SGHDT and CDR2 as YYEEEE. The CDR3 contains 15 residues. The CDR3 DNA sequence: TGTGCCAGCAGCTTTAAACAGGGTTTTAACTATGGCTACACCTTC. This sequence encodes CASSFKQGFNYGYTF.

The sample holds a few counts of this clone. CDR3 sequence (DNA): TGTGCCAGCTCACGCAACTTGGGACAGGGATTTGGCTACACCTTC. Protein sequence: CASSRNLGQGFGYTF. The chain combines TRBV18 with TRBJ1-2, with 9 bases lining up with TRBD1. The germline gives CDR1 KGHSH, CDR2 LQKENI. Trimming took 4 bases from V and 7 from J; bases not matched to a gene: 10. CDR3 size: 15 residues. The variable domain in full, with the rest retrieved from reference TRBV18 and TRBJ1-2, is NAGVMQNPRHLVRRRGQEARLRCSPMKGHSHVYWYRQLPEEGLKFMVYLQKENIIDESGMPKERFSAEFPKEGPSILRIQQVVRGDSAAYFCASSRNLGQGFGYTFGSGTRLTVV.

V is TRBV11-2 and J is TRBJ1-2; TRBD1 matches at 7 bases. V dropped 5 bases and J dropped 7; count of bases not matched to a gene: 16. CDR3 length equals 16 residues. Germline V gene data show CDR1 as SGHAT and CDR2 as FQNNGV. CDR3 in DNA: TGTGCCAGCAGCCAAACGACCTCAGGGGGTCACGGTGGCTACACCTTC. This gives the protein CASSQTTSGGHGGYTF.

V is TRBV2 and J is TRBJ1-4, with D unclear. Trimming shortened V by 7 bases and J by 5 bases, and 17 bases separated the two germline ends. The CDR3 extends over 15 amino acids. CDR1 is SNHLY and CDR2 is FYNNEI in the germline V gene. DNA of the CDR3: TGTGCCAGCATCCCACTAGGGTATACAAATGAAAAACTGTTTTTT. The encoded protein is CASIPLGYTNEKLFF.

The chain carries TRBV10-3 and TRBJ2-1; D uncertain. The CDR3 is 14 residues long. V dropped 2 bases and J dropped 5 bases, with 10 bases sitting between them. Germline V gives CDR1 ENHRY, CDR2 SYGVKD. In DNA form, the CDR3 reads TGTGCCATCAGTGAGCAGCGCGCCAACAATGAGCAGTTCTTC. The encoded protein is CAISEQRANNEQFF.

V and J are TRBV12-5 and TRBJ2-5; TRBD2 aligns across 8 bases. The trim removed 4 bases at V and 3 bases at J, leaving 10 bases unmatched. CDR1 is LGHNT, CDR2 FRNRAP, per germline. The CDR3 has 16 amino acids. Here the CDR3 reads CASGYPPTSAKETQYF. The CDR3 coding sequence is TGTGCTAGTGGTTACCCGCCGACTAGCGCGAAAGAGACCCAGTACTTC.

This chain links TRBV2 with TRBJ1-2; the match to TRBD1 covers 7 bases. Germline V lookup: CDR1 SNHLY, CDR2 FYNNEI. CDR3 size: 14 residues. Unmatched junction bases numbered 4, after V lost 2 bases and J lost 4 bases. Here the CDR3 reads CASSETGAGYGYTF. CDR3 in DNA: TGTGCCAGCAGTGAAACAGGGGCCGGCTATGGCTACACCTTC.

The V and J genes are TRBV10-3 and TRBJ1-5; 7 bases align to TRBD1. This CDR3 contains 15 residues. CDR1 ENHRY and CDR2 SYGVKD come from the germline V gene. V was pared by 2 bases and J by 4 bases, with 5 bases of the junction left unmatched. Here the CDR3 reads CAISEGDRENQPQHF. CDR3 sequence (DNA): TGTGCCATCAGTGAGGGGGACAGAGAGAATCAGCCCCAGCATTTT.

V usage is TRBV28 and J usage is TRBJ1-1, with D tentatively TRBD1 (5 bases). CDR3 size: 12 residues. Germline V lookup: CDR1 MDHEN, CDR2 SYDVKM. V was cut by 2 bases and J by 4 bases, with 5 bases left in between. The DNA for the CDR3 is TGTGCCAGCAGTTTAAGGGGCACTGAAGCTTTCTTT. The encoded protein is CASSLRGTEAFF.

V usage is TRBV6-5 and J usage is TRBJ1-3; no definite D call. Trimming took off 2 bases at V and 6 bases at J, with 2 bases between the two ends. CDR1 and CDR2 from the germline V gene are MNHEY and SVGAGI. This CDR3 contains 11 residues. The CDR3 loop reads CASSYQNTIYF. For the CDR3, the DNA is TGTGCCAGCAGTTACCAAAACACCATATATTTT.

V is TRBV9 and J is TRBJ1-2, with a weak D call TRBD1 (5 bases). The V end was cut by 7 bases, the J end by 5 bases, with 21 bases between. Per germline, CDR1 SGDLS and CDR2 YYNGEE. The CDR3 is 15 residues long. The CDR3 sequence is CASSRTQTVRYGYTF. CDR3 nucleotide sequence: TGTGCCAGCTCTAGGACACAAACTGTAAGATATGGCTACACCTTC. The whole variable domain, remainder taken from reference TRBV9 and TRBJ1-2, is DSGVTQTPKHLITATGQRVTLRCSPRSGDLSVYWYQQSLDQGLQFLIQYYNGEERAKGNILERFSAQQFPDLHSELNLSSLELGDSALYFCASSRTQTVRYGYTFGSGTRLTVV.

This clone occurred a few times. CDR3 nucleotides: TGTGCCATCAGTGTTCAGGGGGCCGATGGCTACACCTTC. Its protein product is CAISVQGADGYTF. The chain employs TRBV10-3 and TRBJ1-2, with 8 bases matching TRBD1. In germline, CDR1 is ENHRY, CDR2 SYGVKD. The CDR3 spans 13 residues. With V trimmed by 4 bases and J by 6 bases, 4 bases remained unmatched.

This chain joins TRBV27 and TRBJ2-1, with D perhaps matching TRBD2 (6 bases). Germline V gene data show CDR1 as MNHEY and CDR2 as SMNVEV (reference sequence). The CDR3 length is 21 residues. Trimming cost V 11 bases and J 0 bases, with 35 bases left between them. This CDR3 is CASSPRAGRGGIMSSYNEQFF. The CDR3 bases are TGTGCCTCCTCCCCTCGTGCGGGACGGGGCGGAATTATGAGCTCCTACAATGAGCAGTTCTTC.

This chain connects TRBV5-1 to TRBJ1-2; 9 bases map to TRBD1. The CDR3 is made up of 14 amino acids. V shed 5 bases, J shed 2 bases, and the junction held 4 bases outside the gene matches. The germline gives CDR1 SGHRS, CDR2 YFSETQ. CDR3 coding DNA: TGCGCCAGCAGTCGACAGGGGGGAAACTATGGCTACACCTTC. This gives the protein CASSRQGGNYGYTF.

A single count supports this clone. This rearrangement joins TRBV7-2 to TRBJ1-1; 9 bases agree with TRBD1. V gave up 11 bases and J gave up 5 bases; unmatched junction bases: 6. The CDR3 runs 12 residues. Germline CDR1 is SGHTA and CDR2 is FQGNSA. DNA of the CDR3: TGTGCCGGGGGGACAGGGTATACTGAAGCTTTCTTT. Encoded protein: CAGGTGYTEAFF.